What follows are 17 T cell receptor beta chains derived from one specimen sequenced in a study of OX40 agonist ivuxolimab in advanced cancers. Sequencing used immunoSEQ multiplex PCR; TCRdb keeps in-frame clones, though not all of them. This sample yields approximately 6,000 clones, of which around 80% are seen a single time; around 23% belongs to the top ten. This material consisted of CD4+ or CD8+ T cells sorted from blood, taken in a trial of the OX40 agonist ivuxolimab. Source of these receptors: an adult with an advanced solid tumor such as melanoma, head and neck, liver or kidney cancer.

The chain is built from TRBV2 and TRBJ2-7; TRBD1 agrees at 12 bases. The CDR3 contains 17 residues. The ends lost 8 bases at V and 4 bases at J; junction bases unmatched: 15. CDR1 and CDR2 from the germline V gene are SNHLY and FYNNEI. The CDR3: CASRGRKPGQGAYEQYF. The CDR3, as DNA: TGTGCCAGCCGCGGGAGAAAGCCGGGACAGGGGGCTTACGAGCAGTACTTC.

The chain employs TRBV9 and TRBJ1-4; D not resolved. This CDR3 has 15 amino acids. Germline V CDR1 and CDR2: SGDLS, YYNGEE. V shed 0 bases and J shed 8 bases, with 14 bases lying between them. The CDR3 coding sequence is TGTGCCAGCAGCGTAGGAAGGCCGTTTGGGGAAAAACTGTTTTTT. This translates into CASSVGRPFGEKLFF.

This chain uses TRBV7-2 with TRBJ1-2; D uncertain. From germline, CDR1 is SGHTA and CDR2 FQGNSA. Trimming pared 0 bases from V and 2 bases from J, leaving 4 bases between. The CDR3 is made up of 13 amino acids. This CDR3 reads CASSLAENYGYTF. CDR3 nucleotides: TGTGCCAGCAGCTTAGCAGAGAACTATGGCTACACCTTC.

DNA of the CDR3: TGTGCCAGCAGCGGTGGTCAGCTGCCCTACAATGAGCAGTTCTTC. Amino acid sequence: CASSGGQLPYNEQFF. The genes are TRBV5-6 and TRBJ2-1; D is ambiguous. Germline V gene data show CDR1 as SGHDT and CDR2 as YYEEEE. V dropped 4 bases and J dropped 2 bases, with 13 bases sitting between them. This CDR3 has 15 amino acids.

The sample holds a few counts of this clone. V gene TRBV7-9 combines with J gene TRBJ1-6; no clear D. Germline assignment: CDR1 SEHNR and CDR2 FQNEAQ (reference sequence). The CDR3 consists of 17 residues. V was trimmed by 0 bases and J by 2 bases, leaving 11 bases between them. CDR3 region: CASSLARDQTYNSPLHF. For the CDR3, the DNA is TGTGCCAGCAGCTTAGCCCGAGACCAAACCTATAATTCACCCCTCCACTTT. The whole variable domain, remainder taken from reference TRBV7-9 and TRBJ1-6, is DTGVSQNPRHKITKRGQNVTFRCDPISEHNRLYWYRQTLGQGPEFLTYFQNEAQLEKSRLLSDRFSAERPKGSFSTLEIQRTEQGDSAMYLCASSLARDQTYNSPLHFGNGTRLTVT.

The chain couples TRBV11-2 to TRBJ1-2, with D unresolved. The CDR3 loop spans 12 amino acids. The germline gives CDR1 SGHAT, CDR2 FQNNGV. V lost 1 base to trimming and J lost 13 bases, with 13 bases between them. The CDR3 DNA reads TGTGCCAGCAGCTTAGGAGGAGGTCCCTCCACCTTC. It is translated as CASSLGGGPSTF. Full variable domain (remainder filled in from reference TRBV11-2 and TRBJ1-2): EAGVAQSPRYKIIEKRQSVAFWCNPISGHATLYWYQQILGQGPKLLIQFQNNGVVDDSQLPKDRFSAERLKGVDSTLKIQPAKLEDSAVYLCASSLGGGPSTFGSGTRLTVV.

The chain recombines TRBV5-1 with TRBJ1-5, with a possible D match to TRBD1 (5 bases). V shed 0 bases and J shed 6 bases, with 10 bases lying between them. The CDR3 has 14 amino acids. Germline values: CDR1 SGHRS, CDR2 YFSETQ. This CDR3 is CASSLVGGSQPQHF. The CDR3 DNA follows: TGCGCCAGCAGCTTGGTGGGGGGGAGTCAGCCCCAGCATTTT. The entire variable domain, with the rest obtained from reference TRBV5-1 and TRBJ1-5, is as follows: KAGVTQTPRYLIKTRGQQVTLSCSPISGHRSVSWYQQTPGQGLQFLFEYFSETQRNKGNFPGRFSGRQFSNSRSEMNVSTLELGDSALYLCASSLVGGSQPQHFGDGTRLSIL.

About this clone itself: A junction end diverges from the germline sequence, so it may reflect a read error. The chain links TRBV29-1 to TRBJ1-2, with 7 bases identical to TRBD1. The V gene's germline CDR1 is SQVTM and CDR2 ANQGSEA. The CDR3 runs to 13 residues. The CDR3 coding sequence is TGCAGCCTTGAACGACAGGGCGACTATGGCTACACCTTC. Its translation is CSLERQGDYGYTF.

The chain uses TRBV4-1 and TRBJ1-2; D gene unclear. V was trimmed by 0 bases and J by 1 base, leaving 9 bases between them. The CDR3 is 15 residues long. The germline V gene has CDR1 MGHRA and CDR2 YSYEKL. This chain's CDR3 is CASSQESDNNYGYTF. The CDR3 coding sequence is TGCGCCAGCAGCCAAGAGTCAGATAATAACTATGGCTACACCTTC.

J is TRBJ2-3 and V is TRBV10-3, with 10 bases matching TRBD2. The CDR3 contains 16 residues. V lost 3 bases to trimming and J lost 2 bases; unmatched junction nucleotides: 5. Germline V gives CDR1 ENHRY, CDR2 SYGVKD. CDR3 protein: CAISDSGGPDTDTQYF. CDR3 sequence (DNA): TGTGCCATCAGTGATAGCGGGGGGCCCGACACAGATACGCAGTATTTT.

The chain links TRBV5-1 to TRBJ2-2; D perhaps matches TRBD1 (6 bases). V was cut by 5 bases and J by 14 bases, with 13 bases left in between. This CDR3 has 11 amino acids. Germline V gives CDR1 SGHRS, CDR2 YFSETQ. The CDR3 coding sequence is TGCGCCAGCAGGGCCGGACAGTTTCTGTTTTTT. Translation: CASRAGQFLFF.

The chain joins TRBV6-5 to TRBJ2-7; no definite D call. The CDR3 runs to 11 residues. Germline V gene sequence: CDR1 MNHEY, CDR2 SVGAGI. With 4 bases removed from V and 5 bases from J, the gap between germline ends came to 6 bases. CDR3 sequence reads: CASSWADEQYF. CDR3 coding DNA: TGTGCCAGCAGTTGGGCTGACGAGCAGTACTTC.

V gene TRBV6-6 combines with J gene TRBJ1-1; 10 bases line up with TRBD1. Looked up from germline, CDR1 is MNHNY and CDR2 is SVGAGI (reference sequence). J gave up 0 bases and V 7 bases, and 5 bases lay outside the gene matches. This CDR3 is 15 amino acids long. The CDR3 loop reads CASIRTGGVNTEAFF. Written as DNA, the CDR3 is TGTGCCAGCATCCGGACAGGGGGAGTGAACACTGAAGCTTTCTTT.

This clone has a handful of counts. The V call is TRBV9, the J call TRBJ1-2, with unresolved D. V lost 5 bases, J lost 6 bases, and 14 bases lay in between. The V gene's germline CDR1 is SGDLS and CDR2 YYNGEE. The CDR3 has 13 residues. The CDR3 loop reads CASRGISTDGYTF. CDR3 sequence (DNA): TGTGCCAGCAGAGGGATCTCTACTGATGGCTACACCTTC. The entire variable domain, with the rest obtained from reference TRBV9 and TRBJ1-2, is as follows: DSGVTQTPKHLITATGQRVTLRCSPRSGDLSVYWYQQSLDQGLQFLIQYYNGEERAKGNILERFSAQQFPDLHSELNLSSLELGDSALYFCASRGISTDGYTFGSGTRLTVV.

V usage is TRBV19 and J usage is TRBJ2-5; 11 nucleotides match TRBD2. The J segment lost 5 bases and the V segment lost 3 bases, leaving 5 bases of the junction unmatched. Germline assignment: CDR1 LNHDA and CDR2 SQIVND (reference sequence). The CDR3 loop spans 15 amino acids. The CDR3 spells CASSISGGALETQYF. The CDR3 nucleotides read TGTGCCAGTAGTATTAGCGGGGGGGCCCTGGAGACCCAGTACTTC.

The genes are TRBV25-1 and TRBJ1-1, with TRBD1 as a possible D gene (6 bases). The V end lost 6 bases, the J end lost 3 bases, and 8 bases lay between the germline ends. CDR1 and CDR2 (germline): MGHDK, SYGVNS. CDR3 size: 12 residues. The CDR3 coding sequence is TGTGCCAGCAGCAGGGGCTACACTGAAGCTTTCTTT. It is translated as CASSRGYTEAFF.

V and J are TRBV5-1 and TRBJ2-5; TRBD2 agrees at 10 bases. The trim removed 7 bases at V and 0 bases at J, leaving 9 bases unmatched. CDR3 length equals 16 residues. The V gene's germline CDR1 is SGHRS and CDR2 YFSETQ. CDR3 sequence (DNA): TGCGCCAGCCGAACGGGCCTAGCGGGGGACCAAGAGACCCAGTACTTC. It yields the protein CASRTGLAGDQETQYF. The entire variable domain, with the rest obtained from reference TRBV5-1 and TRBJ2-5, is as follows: KAGVTQTPRYLIKTRGQQVTLSCSPISGHRSVSWYQQTPGQGLQFLFEYFSETQRNKGNFPGRFSGRQFSNSRSEMNVSTLELGDSALYLCASRTGLAGDQETQYFGPGTRLLVL.